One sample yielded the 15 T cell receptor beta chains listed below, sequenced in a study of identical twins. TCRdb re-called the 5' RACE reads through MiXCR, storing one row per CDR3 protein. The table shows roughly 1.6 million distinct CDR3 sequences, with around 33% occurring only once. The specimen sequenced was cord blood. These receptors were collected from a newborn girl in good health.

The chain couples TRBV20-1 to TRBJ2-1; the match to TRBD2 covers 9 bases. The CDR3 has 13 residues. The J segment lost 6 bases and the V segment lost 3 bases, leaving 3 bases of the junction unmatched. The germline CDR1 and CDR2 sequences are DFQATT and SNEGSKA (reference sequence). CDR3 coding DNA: TGCAGTGCTAGTCCAGCGGGAGGCAATGAGCAGTTCTTC. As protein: CSASPAGGNEQFF.

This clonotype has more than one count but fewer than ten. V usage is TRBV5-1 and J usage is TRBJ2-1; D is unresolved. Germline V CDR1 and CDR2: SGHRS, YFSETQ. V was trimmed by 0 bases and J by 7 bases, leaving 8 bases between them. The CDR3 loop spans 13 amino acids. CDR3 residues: CASSLDLMNEQFF. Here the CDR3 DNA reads TGCGCCAGCAGCTTGGACCTAATGAATGAGCAGTTCTTC. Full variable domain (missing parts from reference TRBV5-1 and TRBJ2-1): KAGVTQTPRYLIKTRGQQVTLSCSPISGHRSVSWYQQTPGQGLQFLFEYFSETQRNKGNFPGRFSGRQFSNSRSEMNVSTLELGDSALYLCASSLDLMNEQFFGPGTRLTVL.

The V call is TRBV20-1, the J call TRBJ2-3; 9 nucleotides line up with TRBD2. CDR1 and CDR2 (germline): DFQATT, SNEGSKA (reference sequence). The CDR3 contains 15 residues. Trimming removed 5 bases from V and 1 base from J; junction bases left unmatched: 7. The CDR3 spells CSAFRSGSGTDTQYF. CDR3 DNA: TGCAGTGCTTTCCGTAGCGGGAGTGGCACAGATACGCAGTATTTT.

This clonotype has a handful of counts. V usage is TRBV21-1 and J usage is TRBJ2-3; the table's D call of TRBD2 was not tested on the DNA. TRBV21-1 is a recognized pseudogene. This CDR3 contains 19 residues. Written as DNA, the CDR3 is TGTGCCAGCAGCATCCCCAGGTATCCTAGCGGGGCCAACACAGATACGCAGTATTTT. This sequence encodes CASSIPRYPSGANTDTQYF.

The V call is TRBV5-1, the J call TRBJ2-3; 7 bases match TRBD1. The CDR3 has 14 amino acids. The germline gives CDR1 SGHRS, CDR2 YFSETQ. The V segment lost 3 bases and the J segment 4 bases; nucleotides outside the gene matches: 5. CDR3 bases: TGCGCCAGCAGCTACAACAGGGGCCCAGATACGCAGTATTTT. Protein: CASSYNRGPDTQYF.

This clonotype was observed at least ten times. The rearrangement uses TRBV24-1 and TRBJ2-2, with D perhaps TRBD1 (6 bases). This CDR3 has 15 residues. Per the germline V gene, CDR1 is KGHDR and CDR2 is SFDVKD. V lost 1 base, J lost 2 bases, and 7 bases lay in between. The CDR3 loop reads CATSDLQGNTGELFF. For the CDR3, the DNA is TGTGCCACCAGTGATTTACAGGGAAACACCGGGGAGCTGTTTTTT.

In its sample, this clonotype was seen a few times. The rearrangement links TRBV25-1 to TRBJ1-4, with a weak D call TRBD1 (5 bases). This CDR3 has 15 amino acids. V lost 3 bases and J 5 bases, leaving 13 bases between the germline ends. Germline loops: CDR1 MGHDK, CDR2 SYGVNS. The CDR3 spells CASSEPTGLNEKLFF. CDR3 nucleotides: TGTGCCAGCAGTGAGCCCACAGGTTTGAATGAAAAACTGTTTTTT.

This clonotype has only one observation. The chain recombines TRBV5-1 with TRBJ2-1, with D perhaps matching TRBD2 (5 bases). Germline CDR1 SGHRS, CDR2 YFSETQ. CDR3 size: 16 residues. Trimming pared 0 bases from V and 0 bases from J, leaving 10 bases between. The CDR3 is CASSLGAASSYNEQFF. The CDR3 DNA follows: TGCGCCAGCAGCTTGGGAGCGGCTAGCTCCTACAATGAGCAGTTCTTC.

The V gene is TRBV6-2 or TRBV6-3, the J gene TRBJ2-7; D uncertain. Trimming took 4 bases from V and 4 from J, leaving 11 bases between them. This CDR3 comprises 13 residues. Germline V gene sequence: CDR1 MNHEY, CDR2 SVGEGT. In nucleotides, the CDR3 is TGTGCCAGCAGTTTGATGACTGATTACGAGCAGTACTTC. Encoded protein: CASSLMTDYEQYF.

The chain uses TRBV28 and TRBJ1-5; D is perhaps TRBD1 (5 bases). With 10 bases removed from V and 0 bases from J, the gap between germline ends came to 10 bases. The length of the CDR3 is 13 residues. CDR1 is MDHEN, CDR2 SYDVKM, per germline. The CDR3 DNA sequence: TGTGCCATTTGCAGGGATAGCAATCAGCCCCAGCATTTT. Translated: CAICRDSNQPQHF. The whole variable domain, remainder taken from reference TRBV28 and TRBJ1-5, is DVKVTQSSRYLVKRTGEKVFLECVQDMDHENMFWYRQDPGLGLRLIYFSYDVKMKEKGDIPEGYSVSREKKERFSLILESASTNQTSMYLCAICRDSNQPQHFGDGTRLSIL.

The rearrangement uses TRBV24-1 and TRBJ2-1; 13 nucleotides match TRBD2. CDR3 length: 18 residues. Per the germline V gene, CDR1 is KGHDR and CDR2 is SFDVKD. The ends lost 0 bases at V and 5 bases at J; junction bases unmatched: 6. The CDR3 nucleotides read TGTGCCACCAGTGATTTGGCCGGGACTAGCGGGACCAACAATGAGCAGTTCTTC. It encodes CATSDLAGTSGTNNEQFF.

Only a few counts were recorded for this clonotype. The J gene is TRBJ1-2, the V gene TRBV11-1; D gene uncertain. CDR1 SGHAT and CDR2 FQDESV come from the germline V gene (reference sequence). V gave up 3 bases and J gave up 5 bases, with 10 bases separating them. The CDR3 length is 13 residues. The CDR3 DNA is TGTGCCAGCAGCTTCGGCAGCATGTATGGCTACACCTTC. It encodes CASSFGSMYGYTF.

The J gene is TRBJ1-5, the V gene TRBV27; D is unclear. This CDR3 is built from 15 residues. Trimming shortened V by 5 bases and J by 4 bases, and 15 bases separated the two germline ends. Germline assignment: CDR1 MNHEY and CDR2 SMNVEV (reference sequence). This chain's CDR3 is CASSRTDYINQPQHF. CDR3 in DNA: TGTGCCAGCAGTCGGACTGATTATATTAATCAGCCCCAGCATTTT.

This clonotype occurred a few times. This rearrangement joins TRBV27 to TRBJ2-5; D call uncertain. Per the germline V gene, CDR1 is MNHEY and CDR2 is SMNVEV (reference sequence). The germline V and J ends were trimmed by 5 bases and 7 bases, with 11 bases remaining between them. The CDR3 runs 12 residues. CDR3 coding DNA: TGTGCCAGCAGTGGTCTAAGTGGGACCCAGTACTTC. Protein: CASSGLSGTQYF.

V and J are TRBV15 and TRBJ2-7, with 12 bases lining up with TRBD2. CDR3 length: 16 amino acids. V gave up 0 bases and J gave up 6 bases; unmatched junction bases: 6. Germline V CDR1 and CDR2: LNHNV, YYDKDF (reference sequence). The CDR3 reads CATSRDPSGGASEQYF. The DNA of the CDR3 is TGTGCCACCAGCAGAGACCCTAGCGGGGGGGCATCCGAGCAGTACTTC.